This T cell receptor beta chain was recovered during a study of control samples from healthy donors and cancer patients. Trimming removed 11 bases at V and 0 bases at J, with 29 bases between. The CDR3 sequence is 19 residues long. The protocol was immunoSEQ multiplex PCR, while the TCRdb copy is restricted to in-frame clones and leaves out a portion. This table holds roughly 130,000 clones, about nine tenths found once. The gene calls are TRBV23-1 and TRBJ2-1, with D unresolved. TRBV23-1 is noted as an ORF with a role that remains uncertain. Source material: blood. The clonotype comes from a man in his late teens or twenties in good health. CDR3 nucleotides: TGCGCCGCCTTAACCGAAGGGCCATTGCACCCGAGCTCCTACAATGAGCAGTTCTTC. It codes for CAALTEGPLHPSSYNEQFF.